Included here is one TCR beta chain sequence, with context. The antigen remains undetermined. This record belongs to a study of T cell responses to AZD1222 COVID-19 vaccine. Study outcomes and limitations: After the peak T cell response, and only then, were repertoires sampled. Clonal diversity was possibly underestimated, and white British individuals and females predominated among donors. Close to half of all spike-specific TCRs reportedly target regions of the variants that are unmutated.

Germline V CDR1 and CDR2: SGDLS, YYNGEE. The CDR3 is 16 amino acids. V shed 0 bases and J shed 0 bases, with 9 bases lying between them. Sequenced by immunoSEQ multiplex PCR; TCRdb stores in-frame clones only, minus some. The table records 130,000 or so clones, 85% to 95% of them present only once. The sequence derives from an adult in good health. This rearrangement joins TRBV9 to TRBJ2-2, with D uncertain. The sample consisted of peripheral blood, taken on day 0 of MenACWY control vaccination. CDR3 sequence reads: CASSVVGTANTGELFF. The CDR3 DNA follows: TGTGCCAGCAGCGTAGTAGGTACTGCGAACACCGGGGAGCTGTTTTTT.